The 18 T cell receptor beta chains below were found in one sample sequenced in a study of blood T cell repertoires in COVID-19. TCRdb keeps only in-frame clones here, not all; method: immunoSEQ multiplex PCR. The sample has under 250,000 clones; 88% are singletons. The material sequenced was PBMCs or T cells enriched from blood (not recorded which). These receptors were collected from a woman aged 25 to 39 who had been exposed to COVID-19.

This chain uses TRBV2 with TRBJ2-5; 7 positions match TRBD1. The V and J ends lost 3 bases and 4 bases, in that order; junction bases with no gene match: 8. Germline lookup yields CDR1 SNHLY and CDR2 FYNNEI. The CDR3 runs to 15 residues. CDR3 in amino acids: CASSETGIHGETQYF. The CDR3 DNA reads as TGTGCCAGCAGTGAGACAGGGATTCATGGAGAGACCCAGTACTTC.

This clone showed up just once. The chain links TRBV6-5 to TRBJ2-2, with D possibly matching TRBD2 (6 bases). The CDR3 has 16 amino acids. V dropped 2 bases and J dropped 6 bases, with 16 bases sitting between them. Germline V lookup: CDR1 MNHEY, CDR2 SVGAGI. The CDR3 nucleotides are TGTGCCAGCAGTTACCCTTCGGGGCGGGACTCCGGGGAGCTGTTTTTT. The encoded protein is CASSYPSGRDSGELFF.

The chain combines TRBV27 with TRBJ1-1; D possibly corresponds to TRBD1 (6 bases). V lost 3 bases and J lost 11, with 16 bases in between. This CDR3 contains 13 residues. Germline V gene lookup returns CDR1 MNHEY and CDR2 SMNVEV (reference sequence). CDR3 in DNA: TGTGCCAGCAGTTTTATGGGGGCCGAAGGGGCTTTCTTT. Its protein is CASSFMGAEGAFF.

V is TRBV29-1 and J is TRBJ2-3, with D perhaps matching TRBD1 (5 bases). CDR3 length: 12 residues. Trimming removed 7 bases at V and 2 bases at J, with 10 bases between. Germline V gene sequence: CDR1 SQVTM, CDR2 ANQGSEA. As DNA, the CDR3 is TGCAGCGGCGAGGACAACACAGATACGCAGTATTTT. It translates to CSGEDNTDTQYF.

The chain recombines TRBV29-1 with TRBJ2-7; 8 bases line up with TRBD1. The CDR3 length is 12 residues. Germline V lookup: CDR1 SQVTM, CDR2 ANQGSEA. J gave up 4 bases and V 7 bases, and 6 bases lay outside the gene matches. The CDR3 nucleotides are TGCAGCGGCGGGACAGGAGATTACGAGCAGTACTTC. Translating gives CSGGTGDYEQYF.

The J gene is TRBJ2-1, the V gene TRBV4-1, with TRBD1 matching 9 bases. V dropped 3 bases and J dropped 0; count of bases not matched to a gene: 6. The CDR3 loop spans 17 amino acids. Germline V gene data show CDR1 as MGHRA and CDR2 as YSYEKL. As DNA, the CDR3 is TGCGCCAGCAGCCACCCACAGGGGGCCCGCTCCTACAATGAGCAGTTCTTC. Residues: CASSHPQGARSYNEQFF.

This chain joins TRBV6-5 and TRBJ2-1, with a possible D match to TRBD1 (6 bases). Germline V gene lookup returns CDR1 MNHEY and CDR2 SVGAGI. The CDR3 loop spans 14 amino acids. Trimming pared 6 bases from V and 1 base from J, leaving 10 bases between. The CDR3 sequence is CASRGGVSYNEQFF. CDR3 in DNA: TGTGCCAGCAGAGGGGGTGTATCCTACAATGAGCAGTTCTTC.

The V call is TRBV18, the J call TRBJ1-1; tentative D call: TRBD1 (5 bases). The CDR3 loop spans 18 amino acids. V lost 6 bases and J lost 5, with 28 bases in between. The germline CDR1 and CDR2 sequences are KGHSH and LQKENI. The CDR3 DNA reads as TGTGCCAGCTCCCCCAAAGGCCGGGCCATCCCGGGGGGTACTGAAGCTTTCTTT. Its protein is CASSPKGRAIPGGTEAFF.

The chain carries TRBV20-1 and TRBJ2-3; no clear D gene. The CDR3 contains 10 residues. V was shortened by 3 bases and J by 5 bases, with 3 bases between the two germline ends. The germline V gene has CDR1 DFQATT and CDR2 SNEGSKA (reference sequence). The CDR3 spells CSASRDTQYF. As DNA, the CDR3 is TGCAGTGCTAGCCGAGATACGCAGTATTTT.

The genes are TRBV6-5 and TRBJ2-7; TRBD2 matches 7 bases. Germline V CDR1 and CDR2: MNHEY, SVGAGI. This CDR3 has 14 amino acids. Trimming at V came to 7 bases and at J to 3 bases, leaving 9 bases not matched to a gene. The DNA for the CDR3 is TGTGCCAGCAAGGGGTGGGCGGGAGACTACGAGCAGTACTTC. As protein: CASKGWAGDYEQYF.

CDR3 coding DNA: TGCGCCAGCAGTCGGACAGGGGGTGGCTATGGCTACACCTTC. As protein: CASSRTGGGYGYTF. This rearrangement joins TRBV5-1 to TRBJ1-2; 10 nucleotides match TRBD1. The V gene's germline CDR1 is SGHRS and CDR2 YFSETQ. This CDR3 has 14 amino acids. V shed 5 bases and J 4 bases; nucleotides not matched to a gene: 5.

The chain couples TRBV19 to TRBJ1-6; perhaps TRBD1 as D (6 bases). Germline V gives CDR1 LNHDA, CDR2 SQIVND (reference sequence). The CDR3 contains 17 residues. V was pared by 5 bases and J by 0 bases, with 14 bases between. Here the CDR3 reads CASSPGTRSSYNSPLHF. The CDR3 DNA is TGTGCCAGTAGTCCGGGGACACGGAGCTCCTATAATTCACCCCTCCACTTT.

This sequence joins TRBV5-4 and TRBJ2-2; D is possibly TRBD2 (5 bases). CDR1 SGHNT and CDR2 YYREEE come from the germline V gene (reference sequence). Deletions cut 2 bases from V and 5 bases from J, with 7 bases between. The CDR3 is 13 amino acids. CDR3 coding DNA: TGTGCCAGCAGCTTTGAGGGAACCGGGGAGCTGTTTTTT. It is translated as CASSFEGTGELFF.

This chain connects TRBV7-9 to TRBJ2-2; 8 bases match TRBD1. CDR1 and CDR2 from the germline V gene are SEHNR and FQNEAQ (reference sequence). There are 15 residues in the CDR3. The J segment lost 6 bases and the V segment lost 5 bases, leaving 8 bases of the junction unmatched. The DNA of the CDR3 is TGTGCCAGCAGCAACCGGGACAGGTATTCCGGGGAGCTGTTTTTT. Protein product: CASSNRDRYSGELFF. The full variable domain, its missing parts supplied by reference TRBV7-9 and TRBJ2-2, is DTGVSQNPRHKITKRGQNVTFRCDPISEHNRLYWYRQTLGQGPEFLTYFQNEAQLEKSRLLSDRFSAERPKGSFSTLEIQRTEQGDSAMYLCASSNRDRYSGELFFGEGSRLTVL.

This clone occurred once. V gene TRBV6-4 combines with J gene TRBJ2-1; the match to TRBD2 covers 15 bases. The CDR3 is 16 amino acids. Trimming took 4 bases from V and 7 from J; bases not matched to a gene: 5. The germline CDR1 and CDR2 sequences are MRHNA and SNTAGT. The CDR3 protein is CASSAGTSGRINEQFF. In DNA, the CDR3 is TGTGCCAGCAGTGCCGGGACTAGCGGGAGGATTAATGAGCAGTTCTTC.

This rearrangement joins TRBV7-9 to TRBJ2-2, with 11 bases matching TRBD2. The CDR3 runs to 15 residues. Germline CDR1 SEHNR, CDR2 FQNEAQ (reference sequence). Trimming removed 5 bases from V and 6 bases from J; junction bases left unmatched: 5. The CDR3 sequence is CASSATSGSPGELFF. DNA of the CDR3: TGTGCCAGCAGCGCCACTAGCGGGAGCCCCGGGGAGCTGTTTTTT.

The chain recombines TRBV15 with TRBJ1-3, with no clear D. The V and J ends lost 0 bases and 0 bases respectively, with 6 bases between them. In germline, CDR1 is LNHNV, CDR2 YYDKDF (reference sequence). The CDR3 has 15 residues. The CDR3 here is CATSRDSGSGNTIYF. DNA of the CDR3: TGTGCCACCAGCAGAGATTCAGGCTCTGGAAACACCATATATTTT.

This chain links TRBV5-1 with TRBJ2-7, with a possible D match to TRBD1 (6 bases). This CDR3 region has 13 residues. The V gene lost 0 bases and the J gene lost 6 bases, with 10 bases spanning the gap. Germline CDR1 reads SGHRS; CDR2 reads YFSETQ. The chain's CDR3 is CASSLAGGREQYF. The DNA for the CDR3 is TGCGCCAGCAGCTTGGCTGGGGGCCGCGAGCAGTACTTC. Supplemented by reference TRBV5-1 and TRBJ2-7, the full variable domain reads KAGVTQTPRYLIKTRGQQVTLSCSPISGHRSVSWYQQTPGQGLQFLFEYFSETQRNKGNFPGRFSGRQFSNSRSEMNVSTLELGDSALYLCASSLAGGREQYFGPGTRLTVT.